This T cell receptor (beta chain) derives from a study of early T cells in non-severe SARS-CoV-2 infection. Overall study: It was bulk RNA from unsorted whole blood that was sequenced, and the chains were unpaired.

There are many counts of this clonotype. Attachment of unique molecular identifiers was made to individual cDNA molecules. TCRdb processed the 5' RACE reads anew with MiXCR; each CDR3 protein has one entry. Altogether 75,000 or so distinct CDR3 sequences are present, over 10% being singletons, with the ten largest covering under 7%. The J segment lost 6 bases and the V segment lost 5 bases, leaving 18 bases of the junction unmatched. Germline CDR1 and CDR2: SGHVS and FNYEAQ. This CDR3 is built from 17 residues. Source: whole blood, taken at baseline. V and J are TRBV7-6 and TRBJ1-2; 7 nucleotides agree with TRBD1. This clonotype was obtained from an adult who was a healthcare worker with PCR-confirmed SARS-CoV-2 infection or an uninfected control (not recorded which). The DNA of the CDR3 is TGTGCCAGCAGCCCGCCCCACGGGACAGTAACCCCCCATGGCTACACCTTC. It codes for CASSPPHGTVTPHGYTF.